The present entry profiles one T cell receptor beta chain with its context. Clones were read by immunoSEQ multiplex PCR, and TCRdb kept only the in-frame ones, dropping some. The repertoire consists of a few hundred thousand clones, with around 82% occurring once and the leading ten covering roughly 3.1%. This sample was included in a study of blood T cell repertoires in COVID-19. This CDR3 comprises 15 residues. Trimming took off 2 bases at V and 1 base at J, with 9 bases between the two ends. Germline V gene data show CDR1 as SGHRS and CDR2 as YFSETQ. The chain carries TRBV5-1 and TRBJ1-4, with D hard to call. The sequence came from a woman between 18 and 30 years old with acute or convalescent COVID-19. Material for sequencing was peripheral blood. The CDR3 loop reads CASSFLAVTNEKLFF. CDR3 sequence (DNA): TGCGCCAGCAGCTTTTTGGCGGTAACTAATGAAAAACTGTTTTTT.